This TCR beta chain comes out of a study of OX40 agonist ivuxolimab in advanced cancers. The overall study: Checkpoint inhibitors had been given previously to 40% of patients. Study findings and constraints: Dose levels from 0.1 to 3.0 mg/kg saw CD4+ and CD8+ blood T cells expand clonally by week 6. A proportion of nonresponders additionally exhibited low normalized T-cell clonal expansion.

Patients were ruled out by autoimmune disease history or systemic immunosuppression. Sequencing used immunoSEQ multiplex PCR; TCRdb keeps in-frame clones, though not all of them. Found here are fewer than 90,000 clones, around 90% of them singletons; the top ten hold approximately 1.3%. J lost 4 bases, V lost 4 bases, and 11 bases had no gene match. Germline loops: CDR1 GTSNPN, CDR2 SVGIG (reference sequence). The CDR3 runs 15 residues. A note on this clone: The antigen remains unidentified.

Sequencing used CD4+ or CD8+ T cells sorted from blood, obtained in a trial of the OX40 agonist ivuxolimab. The receptor was isolated from an adult with an advanced solid tumor such as melanoma, head and neck, liver or kidney cancer. This sequence joins TRBV30 and TRBJ2-7; 9 positions match TRBD2. The CDR3 sequence: CAWNPAGGGWYEQYF. In nucleotides, the CDR3 is TGTGCCTGGAACCCAGCGGGAGGTGGGTGGTACGAGCAGTACTTC. The variable domain in full, completed from reference TRBV30 and TRBJ2-7, reads SQTIHQWPATLVQPVGSPLSLECTVEGTSNPNLYWYRQAAGRGLQLLFYSVGIGQISSEVPQNLSASRPQDRQFILSSKKLLLSDSGFYLCAWNPAGGGWYEQYFGPGTRLTVT.